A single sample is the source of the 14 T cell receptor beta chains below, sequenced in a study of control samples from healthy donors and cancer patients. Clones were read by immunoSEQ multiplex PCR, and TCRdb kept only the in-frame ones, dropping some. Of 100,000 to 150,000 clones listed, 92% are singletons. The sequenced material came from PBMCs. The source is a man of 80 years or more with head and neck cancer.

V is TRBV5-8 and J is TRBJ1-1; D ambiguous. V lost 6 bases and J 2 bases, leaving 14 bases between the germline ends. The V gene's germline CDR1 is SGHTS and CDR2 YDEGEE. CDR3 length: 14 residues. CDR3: CASTLVGLNTEAFF. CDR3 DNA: TGTGCCAGCACTCTCGTAGGGTTAAACACTGAAGCTTTCTTT.

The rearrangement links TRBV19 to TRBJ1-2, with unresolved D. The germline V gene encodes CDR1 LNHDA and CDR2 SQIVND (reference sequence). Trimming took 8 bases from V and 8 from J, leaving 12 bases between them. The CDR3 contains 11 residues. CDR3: CASQAGNGYTF. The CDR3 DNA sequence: TGTGCCAGTCAGGCGGGGAACGGCTACACCTTC.

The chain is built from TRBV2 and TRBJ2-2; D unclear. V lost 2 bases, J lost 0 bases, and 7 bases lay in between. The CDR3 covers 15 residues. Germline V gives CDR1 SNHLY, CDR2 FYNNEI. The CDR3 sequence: CASSEHTANTGELFF. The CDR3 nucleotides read TGTGCCAGCAGTGAACACACCGCGAACACCGGGGAGCTGTTTTTT. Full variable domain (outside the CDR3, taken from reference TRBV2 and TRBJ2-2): EPEVTQTPSHQVTQMGQEVILRCVPISNHLYFYWYRQILGQKVEFLVSFYNNEISEKSEIFDDQFSVERPDGSNFTLKIRSTKLEDSAMYFCASSEHTANTGELFFGEGSRLTVL.

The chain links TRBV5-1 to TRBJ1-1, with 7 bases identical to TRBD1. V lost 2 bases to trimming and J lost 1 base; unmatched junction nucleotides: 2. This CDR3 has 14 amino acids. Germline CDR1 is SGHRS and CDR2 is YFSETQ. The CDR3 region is CASSFAGGNTEAFF. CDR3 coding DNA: TGCGCCAGCAGCTTCGCAGGGGGGAACACTGAAGCTTTCTTT.

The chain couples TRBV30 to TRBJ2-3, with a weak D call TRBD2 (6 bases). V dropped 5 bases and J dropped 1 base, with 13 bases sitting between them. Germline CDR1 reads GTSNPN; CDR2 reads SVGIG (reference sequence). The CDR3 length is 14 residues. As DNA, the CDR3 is TGTGCCTGGGCCTTAGGAGGGGGCACAGATACGCAGTATTTT. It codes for CAWALGGGTDTQYF.

The CDR3 spells CASSMGLALLSYEQYF. In nucleotides, the CDR3 is TGTGCCAGCAGTATGGGTCTGGCCCTCCTCTCCTACGAGCAGTACTTC. V is TRBV5-8 and J is TRBJ2-7; no definite D call. The CDR3 has 16 amino acids. Germline V gene sequence: CDR1 SGHTS, CDR2 YDEGEE. V shed 5 bases and J shed 0 bases, with 18 bases lying between them.

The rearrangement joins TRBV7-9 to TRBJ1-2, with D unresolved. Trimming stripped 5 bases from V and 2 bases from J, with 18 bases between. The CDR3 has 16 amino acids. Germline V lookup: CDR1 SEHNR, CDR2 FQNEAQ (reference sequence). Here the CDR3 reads CASSPMEVSLNYGYTF. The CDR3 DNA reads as TGTGCCAGCAGCCCGATGGAGGTTTCCTTAAACTATGGCTACACCTTC.

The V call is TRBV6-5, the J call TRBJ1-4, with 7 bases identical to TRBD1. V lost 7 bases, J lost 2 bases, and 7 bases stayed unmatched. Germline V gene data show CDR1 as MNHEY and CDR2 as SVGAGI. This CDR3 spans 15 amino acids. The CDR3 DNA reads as TGTGCCAGCAAGAGAATACAGGGGACTAATGAAAAACTGTTTTTT. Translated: CASKRIQGTNEKLFF.

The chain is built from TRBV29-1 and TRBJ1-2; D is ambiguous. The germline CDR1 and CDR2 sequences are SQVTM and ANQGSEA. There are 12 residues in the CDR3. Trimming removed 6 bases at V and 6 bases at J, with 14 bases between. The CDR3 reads CSVRQYEHGYTF. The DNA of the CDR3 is TGCAGCGTGCGGCAATATGAGCATGGCTACACCTTC.

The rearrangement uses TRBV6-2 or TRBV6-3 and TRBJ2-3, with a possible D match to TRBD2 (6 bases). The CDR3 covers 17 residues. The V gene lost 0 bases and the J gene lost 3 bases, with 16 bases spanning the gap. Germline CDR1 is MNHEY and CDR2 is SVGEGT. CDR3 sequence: CASSYSLAGGPTDTQYF. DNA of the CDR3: TGTGCCAGCAGTTACTCCCTAGCAGGAGGGCCAACAGATACGCAGTATTTT.

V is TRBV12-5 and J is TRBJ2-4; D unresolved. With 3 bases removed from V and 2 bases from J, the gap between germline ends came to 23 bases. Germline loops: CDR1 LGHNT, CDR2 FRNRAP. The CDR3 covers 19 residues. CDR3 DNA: TGTGCTAGTGGTTTTCCTTTAGGTCCAACAGCGAGCCCCAAAAACATTCAGTACTTC. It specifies CASGFPLGPTASPKNIQYF.

The CDR3 DNA reads TGTGCCAGCAGTTTTGGGCAGGGACGACTCGAGCAGTACTTC. This encodes CASSFGQGRLEQYF. The gene calls are TRBV27 and TRBJ2-7; D is possibly TRBD1 or TRBD2 (5 bases each). From germline, CDR1 is MNHEY and CDR2 SMNVEV (reference sequence). This CDR3 comprises 14 residues. V gave up 3 bases and J gave up 6 bases, with 15 bases separating them.

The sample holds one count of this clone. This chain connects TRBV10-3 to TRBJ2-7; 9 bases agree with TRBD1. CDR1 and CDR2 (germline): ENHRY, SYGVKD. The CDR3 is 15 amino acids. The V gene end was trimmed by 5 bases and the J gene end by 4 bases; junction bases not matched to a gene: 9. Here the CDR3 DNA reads TGTGCCATCAGTAATGCGGGACAGGGCCTTTACGAGCAGTACTTC. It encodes CAISNAGQGLYEQYF.

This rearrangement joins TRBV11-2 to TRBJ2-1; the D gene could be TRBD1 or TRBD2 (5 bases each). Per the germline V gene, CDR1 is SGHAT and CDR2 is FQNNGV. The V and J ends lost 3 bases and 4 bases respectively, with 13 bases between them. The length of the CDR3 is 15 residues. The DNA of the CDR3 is TGTGCCAGCAGCTTGAACTCCGGGGCATACAATGAGCAGTTCTTC. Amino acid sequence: CASSLNSGAYNEQFF.